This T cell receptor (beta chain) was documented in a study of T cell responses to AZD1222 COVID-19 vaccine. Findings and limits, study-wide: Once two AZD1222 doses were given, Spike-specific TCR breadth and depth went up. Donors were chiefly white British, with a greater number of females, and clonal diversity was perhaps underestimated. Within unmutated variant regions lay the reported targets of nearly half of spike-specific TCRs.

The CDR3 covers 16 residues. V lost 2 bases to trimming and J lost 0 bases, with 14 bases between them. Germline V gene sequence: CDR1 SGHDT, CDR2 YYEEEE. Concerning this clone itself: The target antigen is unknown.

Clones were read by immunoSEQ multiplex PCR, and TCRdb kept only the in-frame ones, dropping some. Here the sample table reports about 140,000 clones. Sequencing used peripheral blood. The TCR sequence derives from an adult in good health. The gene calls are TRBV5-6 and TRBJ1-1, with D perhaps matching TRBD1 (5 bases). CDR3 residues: CASSFWGRRLNTEAFF. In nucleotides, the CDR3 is TGTGCCAGCAGCTTTTGGGGACGGCGATTGAACACTGAAGCTTTCTTT.